This T cell receptor (beta chain) derives from a study of blood T cell repertoires in COVID-19. Study-level background: The United States, Italy and Spain supplied acute and convalescent COVID-19 samples. The analysed material was cDNA or gDNA that came from T cells, B-cell-depleted T cells, or PBMCs.

The V gene's germline CDR1 is LNHDA and CDR2 SQIVND (reference sequence). With V trimmed by 8 bases and J by 2 bases, 8 bases remained unmatched. This CDR3 contains 15 residues. In the study's own analysis: Nucleated cell counts were estimated from reference gene primer amplification. Produced via immunoSEQ multiplex PCR; TCRdb's table is partial and in-frame only. The V and J calls and clone size are taken from that table; D and trimming were inferred from the DNA. This sample has fewer than 75,000 clones, with less than 90% found just once. This sequence joins TRBV19 and TRBJ1-5; 8 positions agree with TRBD1. The clonotype originates from a man in his fifties or sixties with active COVID-19. Sequenced material: peripheral blood. CDR3 in DNA: TGTGCCAGTTTTAGTACAGGGGGTGGCAATCAGCCCCAGCATTTT. It is translated as CASFSTGGGNQPQHF.